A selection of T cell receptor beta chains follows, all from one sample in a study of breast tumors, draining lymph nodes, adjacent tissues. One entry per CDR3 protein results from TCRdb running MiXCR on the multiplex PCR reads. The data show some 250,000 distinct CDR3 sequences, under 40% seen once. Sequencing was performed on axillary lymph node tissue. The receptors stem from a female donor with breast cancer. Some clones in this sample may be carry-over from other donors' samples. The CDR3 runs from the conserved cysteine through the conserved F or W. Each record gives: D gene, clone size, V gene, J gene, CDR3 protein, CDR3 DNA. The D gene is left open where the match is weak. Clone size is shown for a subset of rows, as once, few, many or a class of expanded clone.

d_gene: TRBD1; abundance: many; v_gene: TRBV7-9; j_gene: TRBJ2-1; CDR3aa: CASSSDRAEGQFF; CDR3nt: TGTGCCAGCAGCTCGGACAGGGCCGAGGGGCAGTTCTTC
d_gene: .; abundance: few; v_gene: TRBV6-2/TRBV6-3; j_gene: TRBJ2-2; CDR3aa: CASSRPGHRNTGELFF; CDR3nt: TGTGCCAGCAGTAGACCGGGACATAGGAACACCGGGGAGCTGTTTTTT
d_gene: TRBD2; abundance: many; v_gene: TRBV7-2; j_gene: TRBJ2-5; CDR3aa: CASSAEGLAWETQYF; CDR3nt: TGTGCCAGCAGCGCGGAGGGACTAGCTTGGGAGACCCAGTACTTC
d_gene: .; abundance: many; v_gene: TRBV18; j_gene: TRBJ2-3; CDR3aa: CASASSTDTQYF; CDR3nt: TGTGCCAGCGCCAGCAGCACAGATACGCAGTATTTT
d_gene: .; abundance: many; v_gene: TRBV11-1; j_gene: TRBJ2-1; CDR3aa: CASRAIDEQFF; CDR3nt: TGTGCCAGCAGAGCAATTGATGAGCAGTTCTTC
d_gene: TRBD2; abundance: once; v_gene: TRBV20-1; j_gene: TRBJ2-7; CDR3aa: CSAIQDRAGGTYEQYF; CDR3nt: TGCAGTGCTATACAAGACAGGGCGGGGGGGACGTACGAGCAGTACTTC
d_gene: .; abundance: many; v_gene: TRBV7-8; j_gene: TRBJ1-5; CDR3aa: CASSSSVGPQHF; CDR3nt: TGTGCCAGCAGCTCGTCGGTCGGGCCCCAGCATTTT
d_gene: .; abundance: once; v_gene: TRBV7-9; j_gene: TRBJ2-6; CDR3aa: CASSPRGANVLTF; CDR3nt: TGTGCCAGCAGCCCCCGGGGGGCCAACGTCCTGACTTTC
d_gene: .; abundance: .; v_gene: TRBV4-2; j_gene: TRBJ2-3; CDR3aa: CASSQEGAGQPDTQYF; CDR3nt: TGTGCCAGCAGCCAAGAGGGAGCGGGCCAGCCGGATACGCAGTATTTT
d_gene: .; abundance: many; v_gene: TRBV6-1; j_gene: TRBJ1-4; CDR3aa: CASSVTVNLFF; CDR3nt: TGTGCCAGCAGTGTAACAGTTAATCTGTTTTTT
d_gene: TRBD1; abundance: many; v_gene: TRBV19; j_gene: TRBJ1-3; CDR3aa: CASRRGQLSGNTIYF; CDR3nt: TGTGCCAGTAGGAGGGGACAGCTCTCTGGAAACACCATATATTTT
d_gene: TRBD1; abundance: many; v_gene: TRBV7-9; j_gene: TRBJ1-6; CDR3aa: CASRMDKGQGYNSPLHF; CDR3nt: TGTGCCAGCAGGATGGACAAAGGACAGGGCTATAATTCACCCCTCCACTTT
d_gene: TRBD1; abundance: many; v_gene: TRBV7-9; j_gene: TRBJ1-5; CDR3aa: CASSFSGTGGNQPQHF; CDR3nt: TGTGCCAGCAGCTTCTCCGGGACAGGGGGCAATCAGCCCCAGCATTTT
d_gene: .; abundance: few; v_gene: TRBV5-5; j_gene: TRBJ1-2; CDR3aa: CASSFLGAVWGYTF; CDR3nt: TGTGCCAGCAGCTTTCTGGGAGCGGTCTGGGGCTACACCTTC
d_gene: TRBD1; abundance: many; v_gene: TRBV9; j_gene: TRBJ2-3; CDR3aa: CASSAGTGGSFRTADTQYF; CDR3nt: TGTGCCAGCAGCGCCGGGACAGGGGGTTCGTTTCGAACGGCAGATACGCAGTATTTT
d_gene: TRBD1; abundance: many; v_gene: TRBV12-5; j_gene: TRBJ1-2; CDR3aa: CASGPDRLIYGYTF; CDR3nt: TGTGCTAGTGGTCCGGACAGGCTGATCTATGGCTACACCTTC
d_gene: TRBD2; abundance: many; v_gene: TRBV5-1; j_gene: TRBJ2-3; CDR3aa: CASSRGLGVSTDTQYF; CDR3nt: TGCGCCAGCAGCCGGGGACTAGGGGTTAGCACAGATACGCAGTATTTT
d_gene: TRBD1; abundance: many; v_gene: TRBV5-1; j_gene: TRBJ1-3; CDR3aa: CASSSGQGATGNTIYF; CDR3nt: TGCGCCAGCAGCTCGGGACAGGGGGCCACTGGAAACACCATATATTTT
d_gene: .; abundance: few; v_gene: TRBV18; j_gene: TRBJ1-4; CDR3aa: CASSPGATAGGEKLFF; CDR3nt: TGTGCCAGCTCACCAGGGGCGACCGCGGGAGGCGAAAAACTGTTTTTT
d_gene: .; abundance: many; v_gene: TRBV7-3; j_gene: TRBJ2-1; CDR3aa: CASSAGTNNEQFF; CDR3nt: TGTGCCAGCAGCGCGGGGACCAACAATGAGCAGTTCTTC
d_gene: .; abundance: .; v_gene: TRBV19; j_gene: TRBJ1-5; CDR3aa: CASSSGRVPYSNQPQHF; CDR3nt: TGTGCCAGTAGTTCCGGAAGGGTACCTTATAGCAATCAGCCCCAGCATTTT